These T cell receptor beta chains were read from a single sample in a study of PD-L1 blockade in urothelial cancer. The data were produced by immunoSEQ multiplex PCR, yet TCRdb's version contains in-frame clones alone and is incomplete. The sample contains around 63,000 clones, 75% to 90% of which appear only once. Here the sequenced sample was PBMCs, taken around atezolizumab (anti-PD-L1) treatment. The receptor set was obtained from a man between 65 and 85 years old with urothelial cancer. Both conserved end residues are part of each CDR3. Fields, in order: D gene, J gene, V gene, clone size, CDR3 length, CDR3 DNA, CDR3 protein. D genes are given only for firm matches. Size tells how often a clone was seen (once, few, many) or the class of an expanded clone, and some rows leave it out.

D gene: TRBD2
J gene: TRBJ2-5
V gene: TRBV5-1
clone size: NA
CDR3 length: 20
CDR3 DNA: TGCGCCAGCAGCTTGATCCCACTAGCGGGAGGGCCTATATCCCGTGGGACCCAGTACTTC
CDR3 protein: CASSLIPLAGGPISRGTQYF

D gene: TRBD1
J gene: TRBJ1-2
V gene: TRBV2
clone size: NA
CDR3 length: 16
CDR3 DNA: TGTGCCAGCAGTGAGCACCTCCGGGACAGGGTGAATGGCTACACCTTC
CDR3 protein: CASSEHLRDRVNGYTF

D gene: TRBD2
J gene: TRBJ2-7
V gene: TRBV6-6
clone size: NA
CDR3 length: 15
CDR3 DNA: TGTGCCAGCAGTTACGCCCTAGCGGGAGAATACGAGCAGTACTTC
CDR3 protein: CASSYALAGEYEQYF

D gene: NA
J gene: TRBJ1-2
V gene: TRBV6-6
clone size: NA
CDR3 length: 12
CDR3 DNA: TGTGCCAGCAGTCCGCGTCTTGTGGGCTACACCTTC
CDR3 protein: CASSPRLVGYTF

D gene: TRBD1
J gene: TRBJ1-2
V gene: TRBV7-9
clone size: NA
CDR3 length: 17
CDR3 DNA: TGTGCCAGCAGCAGACAAATGACAGGGGCGGGAAGATATGGCTACACCTTC
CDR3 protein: CASSRQMTGAGRYGYTF

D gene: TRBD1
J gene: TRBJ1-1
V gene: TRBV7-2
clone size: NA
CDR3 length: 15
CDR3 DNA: TGTGCCAGCAGCCCCCTAGGGGGCGTTAACACTGAAGCTTTCTTT
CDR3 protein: CASSPLGGVNTEAFF

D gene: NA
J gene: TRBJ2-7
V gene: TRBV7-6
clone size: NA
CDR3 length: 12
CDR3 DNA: TGTGCCAGCAGCGGGAGCGGGTACGAGCAGTACTTC
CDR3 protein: CASSGSGYEQYF

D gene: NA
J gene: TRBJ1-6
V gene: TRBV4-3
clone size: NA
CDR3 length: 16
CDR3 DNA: TGCGCCAGCAGCCAAGATCCAAGGGGCGGCAATTCACCCCTCCACTTT
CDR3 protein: CASSQDPRGGNSPLHF

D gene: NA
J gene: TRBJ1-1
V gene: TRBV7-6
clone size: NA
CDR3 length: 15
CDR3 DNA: TGTGCCAGCAGCCCCGCAGGGCGAGTTCACACTGAAGCTTTCTTT
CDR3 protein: CASSPAGRVHTEAFF

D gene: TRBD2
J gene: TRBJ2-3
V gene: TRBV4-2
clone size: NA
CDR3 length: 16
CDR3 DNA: TGTGCCAGCAGCCAAACCGGGACTAGTGTGTCTGATACGCAGTATTTT
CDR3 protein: CASSQTGTSVSDTQYF

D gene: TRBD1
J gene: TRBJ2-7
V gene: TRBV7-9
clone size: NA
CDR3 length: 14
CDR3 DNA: TGTGCCAGCAGCCCCGGGACAGTCGCCTACGAGCAGTACTTC
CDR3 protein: CASSPGTVAYEQYF

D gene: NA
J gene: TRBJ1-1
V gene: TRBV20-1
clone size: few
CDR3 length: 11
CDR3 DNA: TGCAGTGCTACCGTGTTCACTGAAGCTTTCTTT
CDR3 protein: CSATVFTEAFF

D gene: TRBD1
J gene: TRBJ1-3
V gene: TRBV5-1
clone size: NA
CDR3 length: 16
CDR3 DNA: TGCGCCAGCAGCATCACAGGGGCTTTGCGTGGAAACACCATATATTTT
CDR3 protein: CASSITGALRGNTIYF

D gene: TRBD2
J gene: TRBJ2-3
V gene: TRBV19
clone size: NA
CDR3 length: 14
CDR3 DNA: TGTGCCAGTAGGATCGGGGGGGGAACAGATACGCAGTATTTT
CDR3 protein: CASRIGGGTDTQYF

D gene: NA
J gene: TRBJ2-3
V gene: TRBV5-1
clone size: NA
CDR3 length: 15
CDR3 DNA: TGCGCCAGCAGCTTGGTTAGCGGCTCGGGGTATACGCAGTATTTT
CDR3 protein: CASSLVSGSGYTQYF

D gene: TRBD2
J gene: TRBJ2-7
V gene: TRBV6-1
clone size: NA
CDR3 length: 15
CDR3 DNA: TGTGCCAGCAGAAGATCTCGGGAGGCGGGGGACGAGCAGTACTTC
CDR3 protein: CASRRSREAGDEQYF

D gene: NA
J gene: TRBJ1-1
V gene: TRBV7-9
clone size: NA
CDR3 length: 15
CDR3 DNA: TGTGCCAGCAGCTTCCCCGAAAGGGGTACGGCTGAAGCTTTCTTT
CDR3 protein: CASSFPERGTAEAFF

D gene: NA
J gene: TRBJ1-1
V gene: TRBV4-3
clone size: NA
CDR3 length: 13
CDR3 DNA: TGCGCCAGCAGCCCCTCAGTCTACACTGAAGCTTTCTTT
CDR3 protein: CASSPSVYTEAFF

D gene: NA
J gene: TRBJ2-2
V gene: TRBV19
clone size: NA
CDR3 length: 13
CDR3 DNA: TGTGCCAGTTCCTTTAGAGACACCGGGGAGCTGTTTTTT
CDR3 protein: CASSFRDTGELFF

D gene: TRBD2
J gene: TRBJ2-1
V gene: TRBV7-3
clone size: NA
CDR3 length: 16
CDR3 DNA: TGTGCCAGCAGCCTCCCTGGCGGGAGGGCCAGAAATGAGCAGTTCTTC
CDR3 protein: CASSLPGGRARNEQFF

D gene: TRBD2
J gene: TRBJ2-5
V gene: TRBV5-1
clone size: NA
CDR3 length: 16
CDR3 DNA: TGCGCCAGCAGCCTAGGACTAGCGGGAGGTTTGGAGACCCAGTACTTC
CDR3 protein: CASSLGLAGGLETQYF

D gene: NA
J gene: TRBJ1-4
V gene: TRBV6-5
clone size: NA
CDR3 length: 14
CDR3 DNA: TGTGCCAGCAGCAGGACAACAACTAATGAAAAACTGTTTTTT
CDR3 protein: CASSRTTTNEKLFF

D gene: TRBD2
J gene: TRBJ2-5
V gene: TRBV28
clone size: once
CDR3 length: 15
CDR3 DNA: TGTGCCAGCAGTTCAACTAGCGGGAGGGCGGAGACCCAGTACTTC
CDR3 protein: CASSSTSGRAETQYF

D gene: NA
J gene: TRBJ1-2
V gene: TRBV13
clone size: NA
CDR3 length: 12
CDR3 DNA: TGTGCCAGCAGCTTAGAGAGGTCTGGCTACACCTTC
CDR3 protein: CASSLERSGYTF

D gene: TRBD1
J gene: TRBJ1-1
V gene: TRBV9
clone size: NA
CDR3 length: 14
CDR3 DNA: TGTGCCAGCAGCACGACAGGGGGCATCACTGAAGCTTTCTTT
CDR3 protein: CASSTTGGITEAFF

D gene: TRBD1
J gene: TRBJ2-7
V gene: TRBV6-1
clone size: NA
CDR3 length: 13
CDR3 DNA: TGTGCCAGCAGTGAGGGACAGCAATACGAGCAGTACTTC
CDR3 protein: CASSEGQQYEQYF

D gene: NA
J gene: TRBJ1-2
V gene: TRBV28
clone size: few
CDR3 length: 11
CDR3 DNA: TGTGCCAGCAGCTCGGTCTATGGCTACACCTTC
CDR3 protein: CASSSVYGYTF

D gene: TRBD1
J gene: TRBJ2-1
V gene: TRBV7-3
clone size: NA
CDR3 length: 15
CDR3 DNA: TGTGCCAGCAGCTTTTCCCGGGACAGGGTTAATGAGCAGTTCTTC
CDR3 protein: CASSFSRDRVNEQFF

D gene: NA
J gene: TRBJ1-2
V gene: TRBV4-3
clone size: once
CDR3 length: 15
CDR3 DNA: TGCGCCAGCAGCCAAGATTCGGGGGGCTACTATGGCTACACCTTC
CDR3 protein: CASSQDSGGYYGYTF

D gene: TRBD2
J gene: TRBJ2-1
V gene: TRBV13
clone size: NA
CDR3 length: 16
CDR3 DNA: TGTGCCAGCAGCTCACGGGGACTAGCGGGGGCTTTTGAGCAGTTCTTC
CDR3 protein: CASSSRGLAGAFEQFF

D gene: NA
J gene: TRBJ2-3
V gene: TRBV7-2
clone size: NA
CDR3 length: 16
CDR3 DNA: TGTGCCAGCAGCTTAGAAGGGCAGCGGGGCACAGATACGCAGTATTTT
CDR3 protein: CASSLEGQRGTDTQYF

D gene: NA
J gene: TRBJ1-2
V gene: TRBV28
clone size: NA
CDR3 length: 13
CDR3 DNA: TGTGCCAGCAGTGTGGACATTAACTATGGCTACACCTTC
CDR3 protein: CASSVDINYGYTF

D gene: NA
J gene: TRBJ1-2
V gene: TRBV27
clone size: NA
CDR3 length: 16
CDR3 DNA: TGTGCCAGCAGTTTAAACTCCTTAGACAGCTCCTATGGCTACACCTTC
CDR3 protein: CASSLNSLDSSYGYTF

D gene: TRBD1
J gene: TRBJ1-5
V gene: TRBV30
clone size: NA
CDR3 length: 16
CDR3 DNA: TGTGCCTGGAGGTACCCCTCGGACAGGAGAAATCAGCCCCAGCATTTT
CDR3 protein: CAWRYPSDRRNQPQHF

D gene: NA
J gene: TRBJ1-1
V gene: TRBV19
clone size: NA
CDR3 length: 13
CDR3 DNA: TGTGCCAGTAAGGAGATAGCTACTAGGGAAGCTTTCTTT
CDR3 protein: CASKEIATREAFF

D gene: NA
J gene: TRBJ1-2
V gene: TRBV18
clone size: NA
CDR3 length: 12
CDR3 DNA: TGTGCCAGCTCACCACTGGGCGATGGCTACACCTTC
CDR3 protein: CASSPLGDGYTF

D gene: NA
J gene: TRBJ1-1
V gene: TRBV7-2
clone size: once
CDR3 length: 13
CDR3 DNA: TGTGCCAGCAGCCCCACGGGGGGAGGTGAAGCTTTCTTT
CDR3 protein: CASSPTGGGEAFF

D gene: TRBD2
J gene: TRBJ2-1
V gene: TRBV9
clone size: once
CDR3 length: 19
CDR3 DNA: TGTGCCAGCAGCGTAGAGGGAATAGCGGGATTCCCACCCTACAATGAGCAGTTCTTC
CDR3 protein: CASSVEGIAGFPPYNEQFF

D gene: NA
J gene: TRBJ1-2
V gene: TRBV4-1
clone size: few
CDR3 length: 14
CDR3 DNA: TGCGCCAGCAGCCAAGATACGGGAAACTATGGCTACACCTTC
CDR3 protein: CASSQDTGNYGYTF

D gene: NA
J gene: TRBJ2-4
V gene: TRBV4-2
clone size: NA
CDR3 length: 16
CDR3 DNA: TGTGCCAGCAGCCAATCAGGGCGGCGGGCCAAAAACATTCAGTACTTC
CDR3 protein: CASSQSGRRAKNIQYF

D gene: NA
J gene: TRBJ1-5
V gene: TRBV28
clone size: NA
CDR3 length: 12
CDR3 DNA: TGTGCCAGCAGAATATTAGATCAGCCCCAGCATTTT
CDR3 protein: CASRILDQPQHF

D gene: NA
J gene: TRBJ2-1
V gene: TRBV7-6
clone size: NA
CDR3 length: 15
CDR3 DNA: TGTGCCAGCAGCTTCCTAGCAGACTCATACAATGAGCAGTTCTTC
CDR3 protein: CASSFLADSYNEQFF

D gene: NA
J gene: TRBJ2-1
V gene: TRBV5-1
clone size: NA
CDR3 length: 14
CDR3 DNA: TGCGCCAGCAGCTTTACCGGGAACTACAATGAGCAGTTCTTC
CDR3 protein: CASSFTGNYNEQFF

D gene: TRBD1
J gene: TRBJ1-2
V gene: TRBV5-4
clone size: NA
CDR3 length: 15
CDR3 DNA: TGTGCCAGCAGCAATACCGGGACAGGGGCCTATGGCTACACCTTC
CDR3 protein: CASSNTGTGAYGYTF

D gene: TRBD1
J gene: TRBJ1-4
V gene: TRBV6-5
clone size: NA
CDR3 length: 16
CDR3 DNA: TGTGCCAGCAGTTACACTAGGACAGGGGTGTATGAAAAACTGTTTTTT
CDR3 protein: CASSYTRTGVYEKLFF

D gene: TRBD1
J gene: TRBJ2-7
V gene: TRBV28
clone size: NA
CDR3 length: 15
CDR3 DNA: TGTGCCAGCACCTCGAGGGGGCAGGGGTCCTACGAGCAGTACTTC
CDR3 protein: CASTSRGQGSYEQYF

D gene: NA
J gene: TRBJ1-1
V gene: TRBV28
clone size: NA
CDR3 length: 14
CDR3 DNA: TGTGCCAGCAGTCAGTTCAATATGAACACTGAAGCTTTCTTT
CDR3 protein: CASSQFNMNTEAFF

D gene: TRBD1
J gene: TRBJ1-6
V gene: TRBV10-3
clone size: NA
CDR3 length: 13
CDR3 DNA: TGTGCCATCGGACAGGGCGATAATTCACCCCTCCACTTT
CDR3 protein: CAIGQGDNSPLHF

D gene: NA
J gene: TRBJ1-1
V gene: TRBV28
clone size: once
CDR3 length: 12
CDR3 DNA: TGTGCCAGCATCCCGGACGGCACTGGGGGCTTCTTT
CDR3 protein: CASIPDGTGGFF

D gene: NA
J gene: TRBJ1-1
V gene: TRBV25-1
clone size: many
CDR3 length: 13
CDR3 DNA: TGTGCCAGCAGTGGAACATCTCGAGGGCAAGCTTTCTTT
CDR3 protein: CASSGTSRGQAFF

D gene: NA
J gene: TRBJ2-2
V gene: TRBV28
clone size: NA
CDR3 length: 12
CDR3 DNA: TGTGCCAGCACCCTGTCGTCCGGGGAGCTGTTTTTT
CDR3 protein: CASTLSSGELFF

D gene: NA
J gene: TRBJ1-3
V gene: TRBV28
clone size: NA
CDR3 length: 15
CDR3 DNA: TGTGCCAGCAGTTTAGGGCAGGGAGGTGGAAACACCATATATTTT
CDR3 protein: CASSLGQGGGNTIYF

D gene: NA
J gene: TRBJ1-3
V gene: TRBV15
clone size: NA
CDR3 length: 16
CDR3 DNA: TGTGCCACCAGCAGAGATCTCACAGAAAATGGAAACACCATATATTTT
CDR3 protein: CATSRDLTENGNTIYF

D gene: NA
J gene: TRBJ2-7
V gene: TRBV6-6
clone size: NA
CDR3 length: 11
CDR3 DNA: TGTGCCAGCGATCAGGGGTACGAGCAGTACTTC
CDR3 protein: CASDQGYEQYF